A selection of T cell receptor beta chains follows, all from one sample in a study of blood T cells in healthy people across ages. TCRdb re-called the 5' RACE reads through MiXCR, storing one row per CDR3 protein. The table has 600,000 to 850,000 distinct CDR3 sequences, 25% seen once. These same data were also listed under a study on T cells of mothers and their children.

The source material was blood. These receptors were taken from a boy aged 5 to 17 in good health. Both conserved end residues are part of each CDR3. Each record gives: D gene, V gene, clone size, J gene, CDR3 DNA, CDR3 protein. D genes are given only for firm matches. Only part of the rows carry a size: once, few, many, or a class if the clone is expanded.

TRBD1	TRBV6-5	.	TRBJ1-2	TGTGCCAGCAGTTCTGGGACAGGGGTGTATGGCTACACCTTC	CASSSGTGVYGYTF
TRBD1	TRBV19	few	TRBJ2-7	TGTGCCAGTAGTTGGGGGACAGAGTCCTACGAGCAGTACTTC	CASSWGTESYEQYF
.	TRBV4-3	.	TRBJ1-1	TGCGCCAGCAGCCAAGATCGACATGGGGCGGTCACTGAAGCTTTCTTT	CASSQDRHGAVTEAFF
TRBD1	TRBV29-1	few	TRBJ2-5	TGCAGCGTTGGGGGGATGGACAGGGCACCTCAAGAGACCCAGTACTTC	CSVGGMDRAPQETQYF
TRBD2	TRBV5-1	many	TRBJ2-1	TGCGCCAGCAGCTTGGAGGCTAGCGGGAGGAATGAGCAGTTCTTC	CASSLEASGRNEQFF
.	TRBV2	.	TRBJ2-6	TGTGCCAGCAGAGGGAACCCGACTTTTAACTCTGGGGCCAACGTCCTGACTTTC	CASRGNPTFNSGANVLTF
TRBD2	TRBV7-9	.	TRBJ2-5	TGTGCCAGCAGCCCGAAGAGGCTAGCGGGAGGCAAAAGGACGGAGACCCAGTACTTC	CASSPKRLAGGKRTETQYF
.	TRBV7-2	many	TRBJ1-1	TGTGCCAGCAGCTTAGATCTCCCGTACACTGAAGCTTTCTTT	CASSLDLPYTEAFF
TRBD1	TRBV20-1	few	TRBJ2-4	TGCAGTGCCAAAGCCGGGACAGCAAACATTCAGTACTTC	CSAKAGTANIQYF
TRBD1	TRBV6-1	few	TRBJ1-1	TGTGCCAGCAGGCTGGGACAGGGTGGCACTGAAGCTTTCTTT	CASRLGQGGTEAFF
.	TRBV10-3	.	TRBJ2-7	TGTGCCACCAAAGATGAGGGGAGCAACGAGCAGTACTTC	CATKDEGSNEQYF